The present entry profiles one TCR beta chain with its context. Authors of the study amplified TCR beta CDR3 regions from RNA transcripts. During a first-round RT-PCR of the TCR CDR3, the HTBI primer set was used. TCRdb reanalysed the multiplex PCR reads using MiXCR and keeps one entry per CDR3 protein. This table holds around 660,000 distinct CDR3 sequences, roughly 46% found once. The ends lost 5 bases at V and 8 bases at J; junction bases unmatched: 9. Germline CDR1 is KGHDR and CDR2 is SFDVKD. This CDR3 region has 15 residues. This sample was included in a study of T cells in Graves' hyperthyroidism and ophthalmopathy.

Input material: peripheral blood or thyroid tissue (not recorded which). The TCR originated in an adult man with Graves' disease, either hyperthyroidism or ophthalmopathy (not recorded which). The chain joins TRBV24-1 to TRBJ1-2; 11 positions match TRBD1. CDR3 nucleotides: TGTGCCACCAGTGTGTCTGGACAGGGGGCGGAAGGCTACACCTTC. Amino acid sequence: CATSVSGQGAEGYTF.